The source of this T cell receptor beta chain is a study of blood T cell repertoires in COVID-19. This CDR3 is 14 amino acids long. The V segment lost 0 bases and the J segment 2 bases; nucleotides outside the gene matches: 2. The germline V gene encodes CDR1 SGHRS and CDR2 YFSETQ. This table comes from immunoSEQ multiplex PCR, and its TCRdb copy is limited to in-frame clones, with some not included. The sample contains about 370,000 clones, almost 90% of which appear only once. The TCR was taken from a man aged 18 to 35 with active or convalescent COVID-19. The specimen was peripheral blood. This chain connects TRBV5-1 to TRBJ2-7; TRBD1 agrees at 7 bases. The CDR3 spells CASSLATGTYEQYF. The CDR3 nucleotides read TGCGCCAGCAGCTTGGCGACAGGGACCTACGAGCAGTACTTC.